The following is a T cell receptor beta chain sequence with its context. Antigen specificity is unknown. Germline CDR1 reads LNHNV; CDR2 reads YYDKDF (reference sequence). CDR3 length equals 13 residues. With 5 bases removed from V and 3 bases from J, the gap between germline ends came to 8 bases. This sample was included in a study of a mutant IDH1 vaccine in newly diagnosed glioma. Study-wide context: First vaccine doses came 4-6 weeks after radiotherapy alone, or with temozolomide cycles. Those enrolled had earlier been treated with radiotherapy, temozolomide, or both, mostly both. Study observations and caveats: Changes in the top peripheral T cell clonotypes seemingly had no bearing on pseudoprogression.

Time point of the sample: week 35, safety follow-up. In every dose of vaccine, 300 ug of mutant IDH1 20-mer peptide was given alongside topical imiquimod. Eight vaccinations went to patients in weeks 1, 3, 5, 7, 11, 15, 19, 23. Sequencing used immunoSEQ multiplex PCR; TCRdb keeps in-frame clones, though not all of them. The sample has about 50,000 clones, around 84% seen once. The sample in question was PBMCs, obtained from a glioma patient whose treatment included an IDH1 peptide vaccine. The V call is TRBV15, the J call TRBJ2-1, with no clear D. The clonotype comes from a woman aged 18 to 35 with glioma. The DNA of the CDR3 is TGTGCCACCAGCGGAACAGTCTACAATGAGCAGTTCTTC. It encodes CATSGTVYNEQFF.